This T cell receptor beta chain was identified during a study of read filtering for tumor transcriptome and immune sequencing. The overall study: Revised staging placed 8 patients in R-ISS I, around 15 in II, more than five in III.

This library used approximately 0.4 ug RNA and molecular barcoded adaptors spanning alpha/delta and beta/gamma chains. TCRdb recomputed calls from the reads with MiXCR, one row per CDR3 protein. Here the sample spans fewer than 35,000 distinct CDR3 sequences, approximately 18% being singletons. Overall study findings and caveats: IR-seq captured clonotypes deeper and more reliably than RNA-seq.

With respect to this clonotype: Its target is unknown. At one end the junction does not follow the germline gene, possibly because of a read error.

This CDR3 contains 16 residues. Germline CDR1 reads SGHNT; CDR2 reads YYREEE (reference sequence). Bone marrow was sampled from every patient at the time of active disease. The rearrangement joins TRBV5-4 to TRBJ1-1; 11 bases agree with TRBD1. What was sequenced was a population of CD138-negative cells sorted from bone marrow. The TCR sequence derives from a donor at least 40 years old with multiple myeloma. For the CDR3, the DNA is TGTGTCAGCAGACCACCGGGACAGGGGGTGAACACTGAGGCTTTCTTT. This translates into CVSRPPGQGVNTEAFF.